The clone carrying this T cell receptor beta chain was seen a few times. Each CDR3 protein gets one entry after TCRdb re-called the RT-PCR reads with MiXCR. The sample holds roughly 500,000 distinct CDR3 sequences, roughly 27% seen once. The record originates from a study of response to subunit inactivated influenza vaccine. Per the germline V gene, CDR1 is DFQATT and CDR2 is SNEGSKA (reference sequence). The CDR3 is 15 amino acids. Trimming removed 6 bases from V and 6 bases from J, with 21 bases in between. This receptor was identified in a man aged 50-59 years who received an inactivated influenza vaccine. Sequencing used CD4+ T cells sorted from PBMCs, obtained more than 4 days after vaccination. V and J are TRBV20-1 and TRBJ2-1; D possibly corresponds to TRBD1 (6 bases). The CDR3 loop reads CSARGRDTLGNEQFF. CDR3 coding DNA: TGCAGTGCCCGAGGAAGGGACACCCTAGGCAATGAGCAGTTCTTC.